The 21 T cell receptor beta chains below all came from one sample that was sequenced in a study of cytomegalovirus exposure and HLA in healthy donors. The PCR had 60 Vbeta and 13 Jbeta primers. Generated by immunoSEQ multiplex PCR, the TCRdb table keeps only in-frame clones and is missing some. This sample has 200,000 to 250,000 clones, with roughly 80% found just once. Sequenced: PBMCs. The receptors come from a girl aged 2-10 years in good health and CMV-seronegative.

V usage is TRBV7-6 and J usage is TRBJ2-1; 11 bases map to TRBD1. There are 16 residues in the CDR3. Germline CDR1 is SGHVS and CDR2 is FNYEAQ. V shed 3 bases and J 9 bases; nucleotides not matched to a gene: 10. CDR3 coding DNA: TGTGCCAGCAGCTTTTCCGGGACAGGGGGATTTGTTGAGCAGTTCTTC. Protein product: CASSFSGTGGFVEQFF.

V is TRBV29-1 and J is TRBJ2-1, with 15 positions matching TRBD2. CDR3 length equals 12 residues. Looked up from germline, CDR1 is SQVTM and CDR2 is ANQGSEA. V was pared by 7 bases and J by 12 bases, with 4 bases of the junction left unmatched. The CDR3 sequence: CSAGTSGRPQFF. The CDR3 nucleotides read TGCAGCGCCGGGACTAGCGGGAGGCCGCAGTTCTTC.

The CDR3 is CASSLATTSAYEQYF. The CDR3 DNA reads as TGTGCCAGCAGCTTAGCGACTACTAGCGCCTACGAGCAGTACTTC. V is TRBV7-2 and J is TRBJ2-7; 7 bases agree with TRBD2. This CDR3 has 15 amino acids. The germline V gene has CDR1 SGHTA and CDR2 FQGNSA. Losses at the gene ends were 0 bases for V and 2 bases for J; bases not matched to a gene: 4.

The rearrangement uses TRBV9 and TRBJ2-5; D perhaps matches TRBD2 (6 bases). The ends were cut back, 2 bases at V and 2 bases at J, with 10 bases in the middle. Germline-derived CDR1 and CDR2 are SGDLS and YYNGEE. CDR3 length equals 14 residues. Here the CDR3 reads CASSVSGDQETQYF. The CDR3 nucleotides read TGTGCCAGCAGCGTGTCGGGAGATCAAGAGACCCAGTACTTC.

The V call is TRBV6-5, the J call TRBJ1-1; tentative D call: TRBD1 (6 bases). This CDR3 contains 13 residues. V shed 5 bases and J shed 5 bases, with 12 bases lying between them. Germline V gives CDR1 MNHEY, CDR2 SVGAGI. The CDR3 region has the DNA TGTGCCAGCAGTGGCAGGGGAAGGACTGAAGCTTTCTTT. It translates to CASSGRGRTEAFF.

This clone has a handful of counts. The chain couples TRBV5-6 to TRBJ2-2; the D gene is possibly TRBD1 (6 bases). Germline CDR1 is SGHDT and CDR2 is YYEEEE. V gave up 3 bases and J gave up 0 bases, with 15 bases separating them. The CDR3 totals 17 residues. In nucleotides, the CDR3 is TGTGCCAGCAGCTGGACAACGGGACACTCGAACACCGGGGAGCTGTTTTTT. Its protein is CASSWTTGHSNTGELFF.

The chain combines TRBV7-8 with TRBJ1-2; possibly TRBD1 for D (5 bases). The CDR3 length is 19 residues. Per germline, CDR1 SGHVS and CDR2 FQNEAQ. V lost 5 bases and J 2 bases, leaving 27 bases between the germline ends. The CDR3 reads CASSAKDWPGTTENYGYTF. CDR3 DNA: TGTGCCAGCAGCGCGAAAGATTGGCCTGGGACTACAGAAAACTATGGCTACACCTTC.

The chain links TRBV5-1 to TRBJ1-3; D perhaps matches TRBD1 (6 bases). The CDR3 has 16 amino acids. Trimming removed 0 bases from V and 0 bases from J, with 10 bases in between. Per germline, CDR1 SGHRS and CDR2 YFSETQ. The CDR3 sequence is CASSLEGQISGNTIYF. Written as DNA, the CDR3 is TGCGCCAGCAGCTTGGAAGGACAGATCTCTGGAAACACCATATATTTT.

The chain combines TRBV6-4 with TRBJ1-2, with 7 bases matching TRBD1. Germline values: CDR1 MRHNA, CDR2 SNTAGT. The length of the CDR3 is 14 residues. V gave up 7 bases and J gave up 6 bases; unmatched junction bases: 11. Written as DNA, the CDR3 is TGTGCCAGCAAATCGACAGGGACCAATGATGGCTACACCTTC. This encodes CASKSTGTNDGYTF.

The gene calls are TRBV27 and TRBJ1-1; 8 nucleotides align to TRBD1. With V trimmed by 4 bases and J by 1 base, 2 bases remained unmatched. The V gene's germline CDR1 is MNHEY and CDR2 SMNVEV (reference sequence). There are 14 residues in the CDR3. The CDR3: CASSSDRANTEAFF. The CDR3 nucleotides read TGTGCCAGCAGTTCGGACAGGGCGAACACTGAAGCTTTCTTT.

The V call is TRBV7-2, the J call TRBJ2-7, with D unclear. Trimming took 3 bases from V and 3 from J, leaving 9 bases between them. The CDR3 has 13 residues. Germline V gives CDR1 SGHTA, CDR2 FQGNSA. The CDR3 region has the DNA TGTGCCAGCAGCTTTCAGGTTTACTACGAGCAGTACTTC. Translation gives CASSFQVYYEQYF.

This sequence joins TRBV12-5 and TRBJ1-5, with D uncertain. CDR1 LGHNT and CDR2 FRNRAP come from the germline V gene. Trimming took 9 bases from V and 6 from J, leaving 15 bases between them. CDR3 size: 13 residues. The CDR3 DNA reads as TGTGCTAGCTGTTCAAAAATCGGTCAGCCCCAGCATTTT. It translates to CASCSKIGQPQHF. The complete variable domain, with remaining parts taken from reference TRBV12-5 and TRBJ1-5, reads DARVTQTPRHKVTEMGQEVTMRCQPILGHNTVFWYRQTMMQGLELLAYFRNRAPLDDSGMPKDRFSAEMPDATLATLKIQPSEPRDSAVYFCASCSKIGQPQHFGDGTRLSIL.

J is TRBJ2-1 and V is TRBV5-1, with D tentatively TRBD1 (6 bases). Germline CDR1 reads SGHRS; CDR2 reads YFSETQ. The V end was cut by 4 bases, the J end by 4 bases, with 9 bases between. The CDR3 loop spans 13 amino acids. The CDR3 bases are TGCGCCAGCAGCCCTGGACAGTACAATGAGCAGTTCTTC. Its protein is CASSPGQYNEQFF.

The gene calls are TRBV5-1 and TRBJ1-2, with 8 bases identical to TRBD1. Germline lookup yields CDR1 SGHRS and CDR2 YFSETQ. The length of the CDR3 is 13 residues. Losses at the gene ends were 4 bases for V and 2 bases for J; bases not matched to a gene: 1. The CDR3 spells CASSRDRNYGYTF. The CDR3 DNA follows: TGCGCCAGCAGCCGGGACAGGAACTATGGCTACACCTTC.

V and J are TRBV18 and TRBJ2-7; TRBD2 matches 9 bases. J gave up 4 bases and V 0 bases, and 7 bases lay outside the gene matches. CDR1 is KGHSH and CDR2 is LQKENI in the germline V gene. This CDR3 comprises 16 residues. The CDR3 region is CASSPPSASGTYEQYF. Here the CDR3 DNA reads TGTGCCAGCTCACCACCGTCGGCTAGCGGGACGTACGAGCAGTACTTC.

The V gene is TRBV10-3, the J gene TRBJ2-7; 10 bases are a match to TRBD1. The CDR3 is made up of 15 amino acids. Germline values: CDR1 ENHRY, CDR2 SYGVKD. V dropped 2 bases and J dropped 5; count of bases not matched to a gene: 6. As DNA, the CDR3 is TGTGCCATCAGTGAGACGAGGACAGGGGGAGACGAGCAGTACTTC. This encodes CAISETRTGGDEQYF.

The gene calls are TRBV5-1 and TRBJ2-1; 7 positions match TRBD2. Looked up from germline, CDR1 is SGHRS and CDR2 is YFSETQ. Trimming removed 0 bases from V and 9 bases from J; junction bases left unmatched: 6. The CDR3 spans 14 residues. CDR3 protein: CASSLGLAEGEQFF. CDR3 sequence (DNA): TGCGCCAGCAGCTTGGGACTAGCTGAGGGTGAGCAGTTCTTC.

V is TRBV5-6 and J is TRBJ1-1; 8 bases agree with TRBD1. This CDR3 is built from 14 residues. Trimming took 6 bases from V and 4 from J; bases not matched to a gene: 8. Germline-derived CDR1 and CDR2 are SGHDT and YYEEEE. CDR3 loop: CASTGQGRSTEAFF. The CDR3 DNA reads TGTGCCAGCACCGGACAGGGACGGAGCACTGAAGCTTTCTTT.

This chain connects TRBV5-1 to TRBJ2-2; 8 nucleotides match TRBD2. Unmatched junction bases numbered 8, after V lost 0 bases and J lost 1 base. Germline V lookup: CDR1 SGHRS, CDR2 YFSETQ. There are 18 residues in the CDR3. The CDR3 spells CASSLEGRAGVNTGELFF. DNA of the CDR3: TGCGCCAGCAGCTTGGAGGGTCGAGCGGGAGTGAACACCGGGGAGCTGTTTTTT.

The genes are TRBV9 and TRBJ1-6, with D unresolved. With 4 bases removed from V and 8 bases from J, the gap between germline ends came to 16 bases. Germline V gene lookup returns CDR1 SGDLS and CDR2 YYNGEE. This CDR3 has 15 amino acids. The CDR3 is CASSQATGSDSPLHF. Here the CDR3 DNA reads TGTGCCAGCAGCCAGGCGACGGGGAGTGATTCACCCCTCCACTTT.

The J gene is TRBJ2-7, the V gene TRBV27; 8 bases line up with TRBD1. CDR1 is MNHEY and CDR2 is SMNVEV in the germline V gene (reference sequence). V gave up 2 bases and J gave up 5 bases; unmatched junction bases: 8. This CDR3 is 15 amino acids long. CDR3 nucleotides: TGTGCCAGCAGTTTAAGGTACAGGGGGTCCCACGAGCAGTACTTC. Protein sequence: CASSLRYRGSHEQYF.